This T cell receptor (beta chain) was recovered during a study of T cells in Graves' hyperthyroidism and ophthalmopathy. Amplification of TCR beta CDR3 regions used RNA as the template. The HTBI set primed first-round TCR CDR3 RT-PCR. TCRdb recomputed calls from the multiplex PCR reads with MiXCR, one row per CDR3 protein. The repertoire has around 560,000 distinct CDR3 sequences, about a sixth of them found once; the top ten carry more than 15%. This clonotype was counted ten times or more. The CDR3 is 13 amino acids. V lost 5 bases and J 5 bases, leaving 13 bases between the germline ends. Germline CDR1 reads MNHEY; CDR2 reads SMNVEV (reference sequence).

Sequencing used blood. The chain carries TRBV27 and TRBJ2-7, with no clear D. This TCR derives from a woman in her late teens or twenties with Graves' hyperthyroidism. The CDR3 here is CASSPRPHHEQYF. In DNA, the CDR3 is TGTGCCAGCAGTCCCCGACCGCACCACGAGCAGTACTTC.